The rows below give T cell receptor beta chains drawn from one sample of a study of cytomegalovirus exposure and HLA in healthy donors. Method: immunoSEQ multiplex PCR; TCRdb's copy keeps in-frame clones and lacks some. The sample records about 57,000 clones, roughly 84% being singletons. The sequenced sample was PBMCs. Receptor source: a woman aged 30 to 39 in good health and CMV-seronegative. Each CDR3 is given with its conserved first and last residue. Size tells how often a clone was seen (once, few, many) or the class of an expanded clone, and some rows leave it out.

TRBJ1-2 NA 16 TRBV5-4 CASSPSDTSGRYGYTF
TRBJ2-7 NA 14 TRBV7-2 CASSLDLAVHEQYF
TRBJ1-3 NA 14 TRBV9 CASSVGNSPNTIYF
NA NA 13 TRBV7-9 CASSFPDRYEQYF
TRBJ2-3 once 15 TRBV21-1 CASSDRDSPTDTQYF
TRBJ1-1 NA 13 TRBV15 CATGRGIRPEAFF
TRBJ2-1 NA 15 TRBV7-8 CASSLTGKRVHEQFF
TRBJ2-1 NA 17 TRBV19 CASSIGSGRERDNEQFF
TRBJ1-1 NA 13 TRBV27 CASRRWAGTEAFF
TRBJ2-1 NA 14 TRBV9 CASSVLQGNNEQFF
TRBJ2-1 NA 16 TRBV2 CASSSGLAGVGYEQFF
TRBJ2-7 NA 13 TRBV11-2 CASSRDSSYEQYF
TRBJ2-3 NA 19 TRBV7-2 CASSPRTSGAGEYTDTQYF
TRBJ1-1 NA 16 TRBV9 CASSPLLATQNTEAFF
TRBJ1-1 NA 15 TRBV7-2 CASSILSDRPSEAFF
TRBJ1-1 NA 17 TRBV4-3 CASSHPGQGALGTEAFF
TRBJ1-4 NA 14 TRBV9 CASSARDNFEKLFF
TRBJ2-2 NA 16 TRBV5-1 CASSLSLASNTGELFF
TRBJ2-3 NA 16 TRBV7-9 CASTPLGGGGTDTQYF
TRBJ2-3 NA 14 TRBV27 CASRWGGLTDTQYF
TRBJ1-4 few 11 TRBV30 CAWAGYEKLFF
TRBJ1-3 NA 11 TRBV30 CAWSLKNTIYF
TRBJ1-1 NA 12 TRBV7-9 CASSNGRAEAFF
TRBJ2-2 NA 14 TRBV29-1 CSVSGQGMTGELFF
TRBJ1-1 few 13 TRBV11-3 CASRGSGGGQAFF
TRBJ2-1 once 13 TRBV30 CAWSGDSHNEQFF
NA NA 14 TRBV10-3 CAISVGIQSYEQYF
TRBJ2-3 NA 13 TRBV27 CASSVSSTDTQYF
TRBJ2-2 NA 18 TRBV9 CASSVAYTSGLNTGELFF
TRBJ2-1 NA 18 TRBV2 CASSEERIRTEPYNEQFF
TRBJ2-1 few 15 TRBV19 CASSPPPGSYNEQFF
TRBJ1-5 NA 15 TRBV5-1 CASSLAGLPGQPQHF
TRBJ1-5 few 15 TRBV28 CASRGSDRFNQPQHF
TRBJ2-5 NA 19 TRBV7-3 CASSLTGLDIIKSGETQYF
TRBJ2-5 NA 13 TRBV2 CASKGASQETQYF
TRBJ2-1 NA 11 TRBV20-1 CSARAGNEQFF
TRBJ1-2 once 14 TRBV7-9 CASSVSSANYGYTF
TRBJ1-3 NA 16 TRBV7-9 CASSLGGSDSGNTIYF
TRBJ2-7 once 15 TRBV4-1 CASSPGQGVPYEQYF
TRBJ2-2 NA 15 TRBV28 CASSLQGAGTGELFF
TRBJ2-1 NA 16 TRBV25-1 CASSESGLAPYNEQFF
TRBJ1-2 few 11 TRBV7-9 CASSLLDGYTF
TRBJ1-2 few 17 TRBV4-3 CASSPSTVRTGLDGYTF
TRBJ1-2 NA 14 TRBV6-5 CASSPAGTGYGYTF
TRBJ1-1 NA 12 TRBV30 CAWSQTGTEAFF
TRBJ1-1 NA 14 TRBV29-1 CSVHTTGSSTEAFF
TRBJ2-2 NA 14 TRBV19 CASSRGQGTGELFF
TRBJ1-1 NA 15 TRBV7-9 CASSLERQVNTEAFF
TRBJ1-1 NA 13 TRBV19 CASSDRGRDEAFF
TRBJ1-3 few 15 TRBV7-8 CASSFTTGTGNTIYF
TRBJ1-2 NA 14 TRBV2 CASSPAGMGYGYTF
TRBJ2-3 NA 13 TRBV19 CASSDRHTDTQYF
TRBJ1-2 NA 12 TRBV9 CASGAVNYGYTF
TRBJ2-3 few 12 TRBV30 CAWGSGPPTQYF
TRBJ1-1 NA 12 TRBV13 CASSLGQNEAFF
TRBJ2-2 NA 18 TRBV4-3 CASSQEFLAGGGTGELFF
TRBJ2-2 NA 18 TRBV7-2 CASRPAPGQIIEVGELFF